The TCR beta chain under discussion was sequenced for a study of T-cell reconstitution after alpha-beta-depleted transplantation in children listed by TCRdb under 2016. Study-wide context: Using TCR repertoire profiling, the study quantitatively followed how T-cell immune reconstitution unfolded in children after TCRalphabeta/CD19-depleted allogeneic hematopoietic cell transplantation.

In the germline V gene (reference sequence), CDR1 corresponds to DFQATT and CDR2 to SNEGSKA. Measured from the cysteine to the phenylalanine, the CDR3 is 13 residues long. The DNA shown is the 39-base CDR3, in frame from base 1. V sheds 2 bases and J sheds 2 bases, leaving 9 bases between their ends. There are a few counts of this clonotype. It has no known antigen specificity. No much larger clone exists at a distance of one base, and base qualities are not known. Library preparation was by PCR. Sequencing was carried out with an Illumina HiSeq 2500. To normalize quantification of the TCRbeta repertoire, the TCR libraries were built with molecular barcoding that relied on unique molecular identifiers. TCRdb reran the public reads through fastp at Q25 and MiXCR, keeping productive beta chains. Merged by CDR3 protein, the rows form single entries marked with the most common genes and DNA. In this sample the table shows over 550,000 distinct CDR3 sequences, more than 9% of which occur a single time. About 4.2% of the sample goes to the ten largest clones.

The sample consisted of PBMCs from the stem cell graft donor, taken from the stem cell graft. Here the chain combines TRBV20-1 and TRBJ1-1; the D gene assignment is ambiguous. This sequence originates from a human donor who donated a stem cell graft to a child with acute myeloid leukemia. CDR3 reads: CSARWSRNTEAFF. The DNA is as follows: TGCAGTGCTAGATGGTCCAGAAACACTGAAGCTTTCTTT.